This T cell receptor beta chain is from a study of blood T cell repertoires in COVID-19. For the study at large: Samples of COVID-19 (acute and convalescent) were obtained from the United States, Italy and Spain.

As originally analysed: Amplification of reference gene primers was used by the study to estimate nucleated cell counts. The protocol was immunoSEQ multiplex PCR, while the TCRdb copy is restricted to in-frame clones and leaves out a portion. D and trimming come from the DNA, and the V and J calls and clone size come from that table. This sample yields about 110,000 clones, of which under 90% are seen a single time; approximately 7% belongs to the top ten. The V and J ends lost 6 bases and 3 bases, in that order; junction bases with no gene match: 11. The CDR3 is made up of 16 amino acids. Per germline, CDR1 MNHEY and CDR2 SMNVEV (reference sequence).

This receptor was identified in a woman in her 50s with acute or convalescent COVID-19. The chain has TRBV27 and TRBJ1-5; 7 nucleotides agree with TRBD1. What was sequenced was peripheral blood. This CDR3 reads CASRRGPADLNQPQHF. CDR3 in DNA: TGTGCCAGCAGAAGGGGGCCCGCTGATCTCAATCAGCCCCAGCATTTT.